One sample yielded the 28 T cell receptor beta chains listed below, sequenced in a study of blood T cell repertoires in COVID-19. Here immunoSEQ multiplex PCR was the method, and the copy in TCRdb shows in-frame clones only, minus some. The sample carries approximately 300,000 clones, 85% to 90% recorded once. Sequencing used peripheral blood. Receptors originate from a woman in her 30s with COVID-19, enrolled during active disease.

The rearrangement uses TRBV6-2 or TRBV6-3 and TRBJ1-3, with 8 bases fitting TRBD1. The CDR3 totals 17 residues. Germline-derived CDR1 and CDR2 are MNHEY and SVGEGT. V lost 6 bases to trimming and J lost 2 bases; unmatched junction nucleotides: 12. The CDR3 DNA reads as TGTGCCAGCAGCCATCACCGCGCGACAGGGGCTGGAAACACCATATATTTT. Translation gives CASSHHRATGAGNTIYF.

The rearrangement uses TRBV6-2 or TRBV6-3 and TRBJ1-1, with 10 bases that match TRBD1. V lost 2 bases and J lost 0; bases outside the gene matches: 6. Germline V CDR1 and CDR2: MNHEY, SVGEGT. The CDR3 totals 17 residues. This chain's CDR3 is CASSYARDRGLNTEAFF. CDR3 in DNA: TGTGCCAGCAGTTACGCAAGGGACAGGGGCCTGAACACTGAAGCTTTCTTT.

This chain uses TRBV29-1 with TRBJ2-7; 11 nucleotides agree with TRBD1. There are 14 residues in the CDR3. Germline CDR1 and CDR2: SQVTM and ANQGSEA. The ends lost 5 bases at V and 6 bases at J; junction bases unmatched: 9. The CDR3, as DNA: TGCAGCGTTCGGATGGACAGGGGGCGGATCGAGCAGTACTTC. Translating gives CSVRMDRGRIEQYF.

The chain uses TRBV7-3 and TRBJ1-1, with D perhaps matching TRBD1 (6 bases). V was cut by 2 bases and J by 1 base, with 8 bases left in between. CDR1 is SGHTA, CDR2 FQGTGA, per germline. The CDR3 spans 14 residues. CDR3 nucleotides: TGTGCCAGCAGCTTAGGACAGCAGAACACTGAAGCTTTCTTT. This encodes CASSLGQQNTEAFF.

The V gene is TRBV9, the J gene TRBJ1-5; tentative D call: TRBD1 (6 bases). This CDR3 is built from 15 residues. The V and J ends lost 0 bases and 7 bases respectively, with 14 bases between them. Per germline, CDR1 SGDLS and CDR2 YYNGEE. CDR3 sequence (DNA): TGTGCCAGCAGCGTAGGGGCAGGGGATAGCCAGCCCCAGCATTTT. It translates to CASSVGAGDSQPQHF.

The CDR3 loop reads CASTLQGSTDTQYF. Here the CDR3 DNA reads TGTGCCAGCACTCTCCAGGGGAGCACAGATACGCAGTATTTT. V gene TRBV7-9 combines with J gene TRBJ2-3; the D gene is possibly TRBD1 (6 bases). There are 14 residues in the CDR3. The germline V gene has CDR1 SEHNR and CDR2 FQNEAQ (reference sequence). Deletions cut 7 bases from V and 0 bases from J, with 11 bases between. The whole variable domain, remainder taken from reference TRBV7-9 and TRBJ2-3, is DTGVSQNPRHKITKRGQNVTFRCDPISEHNRLYWYRQTLGQGPEFLTYFQNEAQLEKSRLLSDRFSAERPKGSFSTLEIQRTEQGDSAMYLCASTLQGSTDTQYFGPGTRLTVL.

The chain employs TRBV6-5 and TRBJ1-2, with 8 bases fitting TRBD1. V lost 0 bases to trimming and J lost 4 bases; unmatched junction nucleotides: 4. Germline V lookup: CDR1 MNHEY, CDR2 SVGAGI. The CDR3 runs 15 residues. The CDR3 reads CASSYSRTGSYGYTF. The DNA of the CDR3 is TGTGCCAGCAGTTACTCCCGGACAGGGAGCTATGGCTACACCTTC.

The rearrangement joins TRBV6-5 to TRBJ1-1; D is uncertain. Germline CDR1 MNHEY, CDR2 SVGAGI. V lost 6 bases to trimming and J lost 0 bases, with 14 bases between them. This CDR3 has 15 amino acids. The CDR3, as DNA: TGTGCCAGCAGGCATCTTATACATCTGAACACTGAAGCTTTCTTT. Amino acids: CASRHLIHLNTEAFF.

This CDR3 is CASSPLGGTNSPLHF. CDR3 nucleotide sequence: TGTGCCAGCAGTCCCCTAGGGGGTACAAATTCACCCCTCCACTTT. The rearrangement uses TRBV6-5 and TRBJ1-6; D possibly corresponds to TRBD1 (6 bases). Trimming left V 5 bases short and J 7 bases short, with 15 bases between. The CDR3 is made up of 15 amino acids. Germline CDR1 MNHEY, CDR2 SVGAGI.

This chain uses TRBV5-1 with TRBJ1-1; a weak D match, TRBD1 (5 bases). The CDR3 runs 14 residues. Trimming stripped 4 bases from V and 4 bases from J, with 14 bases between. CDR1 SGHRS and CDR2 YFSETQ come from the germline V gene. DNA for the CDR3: TGCGCCAGCAGCCTGGGACTCTACGGCACTGAAGCTTTCTTT. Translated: CASSLGLYGTEAFF.

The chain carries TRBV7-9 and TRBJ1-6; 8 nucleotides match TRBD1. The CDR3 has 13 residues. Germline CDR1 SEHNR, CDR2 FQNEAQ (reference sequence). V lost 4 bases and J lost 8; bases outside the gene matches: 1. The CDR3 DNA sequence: TGTGCCAGCAGCTCCAGGGGGCATTCACCCCTCCACTTT. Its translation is CASSSRGHSPLHF.

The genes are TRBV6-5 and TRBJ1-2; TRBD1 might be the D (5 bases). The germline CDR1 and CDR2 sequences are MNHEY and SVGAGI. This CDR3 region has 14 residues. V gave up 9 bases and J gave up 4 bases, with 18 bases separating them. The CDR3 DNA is TGTGCCAGTATCGGGGGGTCCAGTGCCTATGGCTACACCTTC. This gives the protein CASIGGSSAYGYTF.

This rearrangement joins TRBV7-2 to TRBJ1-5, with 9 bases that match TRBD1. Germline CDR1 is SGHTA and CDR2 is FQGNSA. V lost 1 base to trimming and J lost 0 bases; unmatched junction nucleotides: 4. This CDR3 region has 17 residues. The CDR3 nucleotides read TGTGCCAGCAGCTTAGTGGGACAGGGAAATAGCAATCAGCCCCAGCATTTT. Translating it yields CASSLVGQGNSNQPQHF.

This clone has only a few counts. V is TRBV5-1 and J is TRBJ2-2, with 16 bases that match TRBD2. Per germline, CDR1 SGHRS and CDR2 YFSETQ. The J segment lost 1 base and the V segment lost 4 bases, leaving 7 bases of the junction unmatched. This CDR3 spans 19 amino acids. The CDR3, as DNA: TGCGCCAGCAGCCGGGGACTAGCGGGGGGGCCCCTGAACACCGGGGAGCTGTTTTTT. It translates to CASSRGLAGGPLNTGELFF. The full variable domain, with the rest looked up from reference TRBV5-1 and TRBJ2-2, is KAGVTQTPRYLIKTRGQQVTLSCSPISGHRSVSWYQQTPGQGLQFLFEYFSETQRNKGNFPGRFSGRQFSNSRSEMNVSTLELGDSALYLCASSRGLAGGPLNTGELFFGEGSRLTVL.

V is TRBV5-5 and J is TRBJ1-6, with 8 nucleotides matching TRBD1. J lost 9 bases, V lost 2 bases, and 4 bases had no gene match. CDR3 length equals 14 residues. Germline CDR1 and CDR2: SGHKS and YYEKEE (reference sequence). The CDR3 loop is CASSLETGGSPLHF. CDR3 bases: TGTGCCAGCAGCTTAGAAACAGGGGGTTCACCCCTCCACTTT.

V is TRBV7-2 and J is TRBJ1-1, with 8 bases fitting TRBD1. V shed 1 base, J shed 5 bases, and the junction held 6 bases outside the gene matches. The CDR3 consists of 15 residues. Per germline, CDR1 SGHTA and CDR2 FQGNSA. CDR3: CASSLDRTGSTEAFF. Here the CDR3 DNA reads TGTGCCAGCAGCTTAGATCGGACAGGGAGTACTGAAGCTTTCTTT.

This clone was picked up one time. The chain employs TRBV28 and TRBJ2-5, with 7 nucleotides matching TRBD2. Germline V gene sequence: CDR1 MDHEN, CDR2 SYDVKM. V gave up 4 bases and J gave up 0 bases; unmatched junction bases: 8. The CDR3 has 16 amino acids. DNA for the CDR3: TGTGCCAGCAGTTCAACCGTGAGCGGGGACCAAGAGACCCAGTACTTC. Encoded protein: CASSSTVSGDQETQYF. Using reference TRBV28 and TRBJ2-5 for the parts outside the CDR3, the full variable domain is DVKVTQSSRYLVKRTGEKVFLECVQDMDHENMFWYRQDPGLGLRLIYFSYDVKMKEKGDIPEGYSVSREKKERFSLILESASTNQTSMYLCASSSTVSGDQETQYFGPGTRLLVL.

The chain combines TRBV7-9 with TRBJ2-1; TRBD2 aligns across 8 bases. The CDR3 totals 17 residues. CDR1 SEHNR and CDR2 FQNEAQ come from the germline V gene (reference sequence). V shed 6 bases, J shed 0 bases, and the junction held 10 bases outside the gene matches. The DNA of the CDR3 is TGTGCCAGCAGTTTTCGGGGGGGGGACCCCTCCTACAATGAGCAGTTCTTC. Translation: CASSFRGGDPSYNEQFF.

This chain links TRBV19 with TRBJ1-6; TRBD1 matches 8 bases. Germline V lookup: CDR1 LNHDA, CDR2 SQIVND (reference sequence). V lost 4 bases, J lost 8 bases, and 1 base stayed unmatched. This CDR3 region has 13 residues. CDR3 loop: CASSTGGDSPLHF. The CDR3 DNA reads TGTGCCAGTAGTACAGGGGGCGATTCACCCCTCCACTTT.

CDR3 in DNA: TGCGCCAGCAGTACCGGGACTAGCGGGGCCGGGGAGCTGTTTTTT. Its protein product is CASSTGTSGAGELFF. The J gene is TRBJ2-2, the V gene TRBV5-1; 13 bases align to TRBD2. Germline loops: CDR1 SGHRS, CDR2 YFSETQ. With V trimmed by 5 bases and J by 6 bases, 4 bases remained unmatched. The CDR3 extends over 15 amino acids.

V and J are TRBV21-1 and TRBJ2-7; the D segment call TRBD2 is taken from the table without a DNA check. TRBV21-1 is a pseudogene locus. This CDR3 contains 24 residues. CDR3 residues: CASSKNLWPRISAGSKDSSYEQYV. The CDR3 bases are TGTGCCAGCAGCAAGAATCTTTGGCCCAGGATTAGCGCGGGTTCGAAAGATTCCTCCTACGAGCAGTACGTC.

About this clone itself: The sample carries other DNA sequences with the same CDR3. The CDR3 DNA reads as TGTGCCAGCAGCTTAAGGGGTTCTGGAAACACCATATATTTT. This gives the protein CASSLRGSGNTIYF. This chain uses TRBV7-6 with TRBJ1-3; D perhaps matches TRBD1 (5 bases). The CDR3 is 14 amino acids. Trimming removed 2 bases from V and 1 base from J, with 6 bases in between. CDR1 and CDR2 (germline): SGHVS, FNYEAQ.

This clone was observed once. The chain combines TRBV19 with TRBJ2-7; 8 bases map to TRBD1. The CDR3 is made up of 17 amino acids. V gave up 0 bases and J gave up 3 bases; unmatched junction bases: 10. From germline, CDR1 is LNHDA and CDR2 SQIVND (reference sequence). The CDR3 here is CASSIDGAGQAYYEQYF. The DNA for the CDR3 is TGTGCCAGTAGTATAGATGGGGCGGGACAGGCTTACTACGAGCAGTACTTC.

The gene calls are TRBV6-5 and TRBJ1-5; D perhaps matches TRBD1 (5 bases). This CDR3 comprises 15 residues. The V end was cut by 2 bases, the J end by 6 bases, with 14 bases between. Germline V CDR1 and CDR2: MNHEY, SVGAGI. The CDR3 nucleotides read TGTGCCAGCAGTTACGGTAGGCCAGGGTCTCAGCCCCAGCATTTT. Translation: CASSYGRPGSQPQHF.

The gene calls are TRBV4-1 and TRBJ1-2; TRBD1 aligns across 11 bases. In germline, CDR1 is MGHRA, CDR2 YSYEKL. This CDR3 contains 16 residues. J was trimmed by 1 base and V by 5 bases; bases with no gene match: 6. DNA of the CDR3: TGCGCCAGCAGCGCTCCCGGGACAGGGGGTAACTATGGCTACACCTTC. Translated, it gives CASSAPGTGGNYGYTF.

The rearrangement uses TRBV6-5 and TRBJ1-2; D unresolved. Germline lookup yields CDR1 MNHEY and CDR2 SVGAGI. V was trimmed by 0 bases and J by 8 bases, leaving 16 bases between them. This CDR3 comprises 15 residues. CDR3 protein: CASSYSYRLNGGYTF. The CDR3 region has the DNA TGTGCCAGCAGTTACTCGTACCGTCTGAACGGGGGCTACACCTTC.

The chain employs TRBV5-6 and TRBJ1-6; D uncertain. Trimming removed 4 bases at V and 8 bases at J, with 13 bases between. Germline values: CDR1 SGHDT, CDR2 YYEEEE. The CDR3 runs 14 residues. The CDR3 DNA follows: TGTGCCAGCAGCGGTGGAGTGGGAGATTCACCCCTCCACTTT. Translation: CASSGGVGDSPLHF.

The CDR3 nucleotides read TGTGCCAGCAGTGAAAGTAGTGACTCTGGAAACACCATATATTTT. Protein sequence: CASSESSDSGNTIYF. This chain joins TRBV2 and TRBJ1-3; D is unclear. This CDR3 contains 15 residues. The V end lost 2 bases, the J end lost 0 bases, and 8 bases lay between the germline ends. Germline V gene data show CDR1 as SNHLY and CDR2 as FYNNEI.